One sample yielded the 21 T cell receptor beta chains listed below, sequenced in a study of blood T cell repertoires in COVID-19. Using immunoSEQ multiplex PCR, the repertoire was profiled, and TCRdb retains in-frame clones only, with some absent. The repertoire holds roughly 120,000 clones, 90% seen once, with under 4.5% in the top ten. The sequencing input was peripheral blood. These receptors all stem from a man in his forties or fifties with active COVID-19.

V and J are TRBV7-2 and TRBJ2-1; 8 nucleotides line up with TRBD2. The germline gives CDR1 SGHTA, CDR2 FQGNSA. CDR3 size: 15 residues. The ends lost 1 base at V and 6 bases at J; junction bases unmatched: 5. For the CDR3, the DNA is TGTGCCAGCAGCTTAGTAGCGGGAATAAGCAATGAGCAGTTCTTC. It translates to CASSLVAGISNEQFF.

This chain uses TRBV18 with TRBJ2-3, with D possibly being TRBD2 (6 bases). CDR3 length equals 12 residues. The germline V and J ends were trimmed by 5 bases and 6 bases, with 9 bases remaining between them. Germline values: CDR1 KGHSH, CDR2 LQKENI. CDR3 sequence reads: CASSRLEDTQYF. Here the CDR3 DNA reads TGTGCCAGCTCAAGACTAGAGGATACGCAGTATTTT.

This clone appeared a few times. This chain links TRBV4-2 with TRBJ1-4; no clear D gene. Germline values: CDR1 LGHNA, CDR2 YNFKEQ. Trimming pared 6 bases from V and 2 bases from J, leaving 13 bases between. This CDR3 is 15 amino acids long. The CDR3 region is CASSLASATNEKLFF. The DNA of the CDR3 is TGTGCCAGCAGTCTTGCGTCCGCGACTAATGAAAAACTGTTTTTT.

The chain combines TRBV7-9 with TRBJ2-4; TRBD1 aligns across 8 bases. This CDR3 contains 15 residues. V was clipped by 1 base and J by 7 bases; unmatched bases: 6. Germline V gene lookup returns CDR1 SEHNR and CDR2 FQNEAQ (reference sequence). CDR3 nucleotide sequence: TGTGCCAGCAGCTTAGTATCACAGGGGGAGAACATTCAGTACTTC. Translating it yields CASSLVSQGENIQYF.

This chain connects TRBV3-1 (or the pseudogene TRBV3-2) to TRBJ1-5; unclear D gene. With 1 base removed from V and 4 bases from J, the gap between germline ends came to 8 bases. Germline V gene sequence: CDR1 LGHDT, CDR2 YNNKEL (reference sequence). The CDR3 is 14 amino acids. The CDR3 is CASSQGLTNQPQHF. CDR3 sequence (DNA): TGTGCCAGCAGCCAAGGTCTAACTAATCAGCCCCAGCATTTT.

At least ten counts were recorded for this clone. The gene calls are TRBV5-6 and TRBJ1-3; no firm D call. The CDR3 has 16 amino acids. With 2 bases removed from V and 0 bases from J, the gap between germline ends came to 12 bases. Germline CDR1 reads SGHDT; CDR2 reads YYEEEE. The CDR3 region has the DNA TGTGCCAGCAGCTTAGGTGGGCCCTTCTCTGGAAACACCATATATTTT. It specifies CASSLGGPFSGNTIYF.

This chain links TRBV5-1 with TRBJ2-3; 9 bases line up with TRBD2. Germline values: CDR1 SGHRS, CDR2 YFSETQ. The CDR3 is 15 residues long. Germline trimming cut 7 bases from V and 0 bases from J; bases unmatched to any gene: 6. In DNA, the CDR3 is TGCGCCAGCTCAGGAGCGGGGGGAAGCACAGATACGCAGTATTTT. Protein product: CASSGAGGSTDTQYF. The whole variable domain, filled in from reference TRBV5-1 and TRBJ2-3, reads KAGVTQTPRYLIKTRGQQVTLSCSPISGHRSVSWYQQTPGQGLQFLFEYFSETQRNKGNFPGRFSGRQFSNSRSEMNVSTLELGDSALYLCASSGAGGSTDTQYFGPGTRLTVL.

The chain has TRBV9 and TRBJ2-5; D gene unclear. Germline CDR1 SGDLS, CDR2 YYNGEE. There are 14 residues in the CDR3. V shed 0 bases and J shed 2 bases, with 8 bases lying between them. The CDR3 region has the DNA TGTGCCAGCAGCGTAGATTTCCGGCAAGAGACCCAGTACTTC. This sequence encodes CASSVDFRQETQYF.

This chain joins TRBV27 and TRBJ2-1; TRBD2 agrees at 8 bases. V was pared by 6 bases and J by 2 bases, with 3 bases of the junction left unmatched. This CDR3 has 14 residues. CDR1 is MNHEY and CDR2 is SMNVEV in the germline V gene (reference sequence). In DNA, the CDR3 is TGTGCCAGCAGCTCCGGGGGGGCCTACAATGAGCAGTTCTTC. Protein product: CASSSGGAYNEQFF.

This clone was detected once. CDR3 loop: CASIMDRVFGNEQFF. The CDR3 DNA sequence: TGTGCCAGCATCATGGACAGGGTATTTGGGAATGAGCAGTTCTTC. The V call is TRBV6-5, the J call TRBJ2-1, with 8 bases lining up with TRBD1. J gave up 7 bases and V 7 bases, and 12 bases lay outside the gene matches. CDR1 MNHEY and CDR2 SVGAGI come from the germline V gene. This CDR3 comprises 15 residues.

This chain uses TRBV6-6 with TRBJ1-1, with 11 bases that match TRBD1. Germline values: CDR1 MNHNY, CDR2 SVGAGI (reference sequence). The CDR3 runs to 13 residues. J gave up 10 bases and V 8 bases, and 9 bases lay outside the gene matches. CDR3 sequence (DNA): TGTGCCAGCCGGACTGGGGGACAGGGGGGAGCTTTCTTT. Translation: CASRTGGQGGAFF.

This chain uses TRBV7-9 with TRBJ1-2; a possible D gene is TRBD1 (6 bases). The germline V gene encodes CDR1 SEHNR and CDR2 FQNEAQ (reference sequence). V was clipped by 5 bases and J by 8 bases, with 18 bases between them. This CDR3 region has 14 residues. The CDR3 bases are TGTGCCAGCAGCGGTGGACAGAGCTTACGGGGCTACACCTTC. Protein product: CASSGGQSLRGYTF.

The chain is built from TRBV2 and TRBJ2-1; 7 bases agree with TRBD2. Looked up from germline, CDR1 is SNHLY and CDR2 is FYNNEI. V shed 2 bases, J shed 0 bases, and the junction held 4 bases outside the gene matches. This CDR3 contains 16 residues. CDR3 in amino acids: CASSESGVRSYNEQFF. CDR3 bases: TGTGCCAGCAGTGAAAGCGGGGTTCGCTCCTACAATGAGCAGTTCTTC.

The chain uses TRBV18 and TRBJ2-7; D gene ambiguous. This CDR3 is built from 13 residues. Between the trimmed V and J ends, which lost 3 bases and 3 bases, there was a span of 9 bases. From germline, CDR1 is KGHSH and CDR2 LQKENI. DNA of the CDR3: TGTGCCAGCTCACCTTACACAGACTACGAGCAGTACTTC. It yields the protein CASSPYTDYEQYF.

The chain carries TRBV3-1 (or the pseudogene TRBV3-2) and TRBJ1-3; TRBD1 is a possible D gene (6 bases). The CDR3 runs to 18 residues. The V end was cut by 4 bases, the J end by 0 bases, with 19 bases between. CDR1 and CDR2 (germline): LGHDT, YNNKEL (reference sequence). The CDR3 DNA reads as TGTGCCAGCAGCCGCGTGTATCGAGGACAGAGCTCTGGAAACACCATATATTTT. It encodes CASSRVYRGQSSGNTIYF.

The chain has TRBV2 and TRBJ2-1; 13 bases line up with TRBD2. The germline gives CDR1 SNHLY, CDR2 FYNNEI. Germline trimming cut 7 bases from V and 7 bases from J; bases unmatched to any gene: 4. This CDR3 is 14 amino acids long. In nucleotides, the CDR3 is TGTGCCAGCACGGGACTAGCGGGAAGGAATGAGCAGTTCTTC. This translates into CASTGLAGRNEQFF.

The V and J genes are TRBV15 and TRBJ2-3, with D maybe TRBD1 (7 bases). CDR1 LNHNV and CDR2 YYDKDF come from the germline V gene (reference sequence). This CDR3 is built from 14 residues. Trimming took 9 bases from V and 1 from J, leaving 14 bases between them. In DNA, the CDR3 is TGTGCCACGACAGGGACTTTCGGCACAGATACGCAGTATTTT. Translating it yields CATTGTFGTDTQYF.

In DNA form, the CDR3 reads TGCGCCAGCACCGACAACTACGAGCAGTACTTC. It is translated as CASTDNYEQYF. The genes are TRBV10-2 and TRBJ2-7; the D is unclear. V lost 7 bases, J lost 3 bases, and 7 bases lay in between. The CDR3 is 11 residues long. Germline V lookup: CDR1 WSHSY, CDR2 SAAADI.

The chain links TRBV27 to TRBJ2-3; 13 nucleotides match TRBD2. V shed 1 base, J shed 0 bases, and the junction held 4 bases outside the gene matches. There are 18 residues in the CDR3. Germline values: CDR1 MNHEY, CDR2 SMNVEV (reference sequence). For the CDR3, the DNA is TGTGCCAGCAGTTTATTGGGACTAGCGGGGTCGAGCACAGATACGCAGTATTTT. Its protein is CASSLLGLAGSSTDTQYF.

The chain uses TRBV4-1 and TRBJ2-3, with 13 bases aligning to TRBD2. This CDR3 is 17 amino acids long. Germline CDR1 reads MGHRA; CDR2 reads YSYEKL. With V trimmed by 3 bases and J by 7 bases, 10 bases remained unmatched. This CDR3 is CASSHIGLAGDKNTQYF. CDR3 bases: TGCGCCAGCAGCCACATAGGACTAGCGGGAGATAAAAATACGCAGTATTTT.

The chain joins TRBV11-2 to TRBJ2-7, with 7 nucleotides matching TRBD2. The CDR3 length is 15 residues. V was clipped by 1 base and J by 3 bases; unmatched bases: 6. CDR1 SGHAT and CDR2 FQNNGV come from the germline V gene. In nucleotides, the CDR3 is TGTGCCAGCAGCTTAGGGACGGGAGGAGACTACGAGCAGTACGTC. Its protein product is CASSLGTGGDYEQYV.